This TCR beta chain was sequenced for a study of cytomegalovirus exposure and HLA in healthy donors. There are 12 residues in the CDR3. CDR1 is MDHEN, CDR2 SYDVKM, per germline. V was trimmed by 4 bases and J by 2 bases, leaving 6 bases between them. Primers for the PCR totalled 60 Vbeta and 13 Jbeta. Here immunoSEQ multiplex PCR was the method, and the copy in TCRdb shows in-frame clones only, minus some. Here the sample spans 100,000 to 150,000 clones, just under 75% being singletons. This rearrangement joins TRBV28 to TRBJ2-7; no firm D call. The source of this sequence is a man aged 40-55 years in good health and CMV-seropositive. Sequencing used PBMCs. The CDR3 region is CASSSATYEQYF. For the CDR3, the DNA is TGTGCCAGCAGTTCTGCTACCTACGAGCAGTACTTC.